The clone carrying this TCR beta chain was recorded at least ten times. The source of the sample is a study of T cells in Graves' hyperthyroidism and ophthalmopathy. Researchers amplified the TCR beta CDR3 regions from RNA transcripts. The TCR CDR3 first-round RT-PCR relied on the HTBI primer set. Each CDR3 protein is one row after TCRdb ran MiXCR on the multiplex PCR reads. Here the sample spans 550,000 to 800,000 distinct CDR3 sequences, 15% to 20% being singletons. This CDR3 contains 13 residues. Germline-derived CDR1 and CDR2 are SGHTA and FQGNSA. V lost 4 bases and J lost 5, with 11 bases in between. Each diagnosis drew on symptoms, thyroxine, TRAb, thyroid ultrasound and orbital computed tomography findings.

This receptor was obtained from a man over 45 with Graves' hyperthyroidism. Sequencing was done on a sample of blood. This chain uses TRBV7-2 with TRBJ1-1, with D possibly TRBD1 on 5 matching bases. The CDR3 sequence: CASSSRGGTEAFF. In DNA, the CDR3 is TGTGCCAGCAGCTCTAGGGGTGGGACTGAAGCTTTCTTT.